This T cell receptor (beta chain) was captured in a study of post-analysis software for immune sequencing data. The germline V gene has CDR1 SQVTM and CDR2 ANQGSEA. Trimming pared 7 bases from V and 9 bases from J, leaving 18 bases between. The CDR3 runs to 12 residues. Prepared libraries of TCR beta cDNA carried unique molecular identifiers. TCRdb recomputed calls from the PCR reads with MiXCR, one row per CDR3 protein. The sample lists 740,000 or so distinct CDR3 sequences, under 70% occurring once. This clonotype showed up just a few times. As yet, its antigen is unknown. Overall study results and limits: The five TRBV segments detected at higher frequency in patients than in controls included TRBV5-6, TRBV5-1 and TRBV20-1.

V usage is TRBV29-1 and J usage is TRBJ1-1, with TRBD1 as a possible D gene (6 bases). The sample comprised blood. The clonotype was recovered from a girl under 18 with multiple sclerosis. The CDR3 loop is CSAGGAQLQAFF. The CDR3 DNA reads TGCAGCGCCGGGGGGGCGCAACTCCAAGCTTTCTTT.